A selection of T cell receptor beta chains follows, all from one sample in a study of cytomegalovirus exposure and HLA in healthy donors. Assay: immunoSEQ multiplex PCR; the TCRdb copy retains only in-frame clones and omits some. The data contain about 90,000 clones, 67% of them singletons. The sequenced sample consisted of PBMCs. Source of these receptors: a man aged 25-40 years in good health and CMV-seronegative. Both conserved end residues are part of each CDR3. D genes are given only for firm matches. Expanded clones get a size class; other rows say once, few or many, or leave the size out.

size: once
D: TRBD1
V: TRBV7-6
J: TRBJ2-7
DNA: TGTGCCAGCAGCTCCGGACAGGGGACCTACGAGCAGTACTTC
CDR3: CASSSGQGTYEQYF

size: -
D: -
V: TRBV10-3
J: TRBJ2-7
DNA: TGTGCCATCAGTGAGTCGACTCCAGGGGCAACCTACGAGCAGTACTTC
CDR3: CAISESTPGATYEQYF

size: -
D: -
V: TRBV28
J: TRBJ1-1
DNA: TGTGCCAGCAGTTTCGGGAGTATGAACACTGAAGCTTTCTTT
CDR3: CASSFGSMNTEAFF

size: -
D: -
V: TRBV19
J: TRBJ1-5
DNA: TGTGCCAGTAGTAAGGAGATGGGGAGGATTCAGCCCCAGCATTTT
CDR3: CASSKEMGRIQPQHF

size: -
D: -
V: TRBV29-1
J: TRBJ2-3
DNA: TGCAGCGTCTGGACAGTCAACACAGATACGCAGTATTTT
CDR3: CSVWTVNTDTQYF

size: -
D: TRBD2
V: TRBV7-3
J: TRBJ2-2
DNA: TGTGCCAGCAGCTTAGCGGGGGGAACCGGGGAGCTGTTTTTT
CDR3: CASSLAGGTGELFF

size: -
D: TRBD1
V: TRBV7-9
J: TRBJ2-3
DNA: TGTGCCAGCATGGGAGGACAGGGGGGCACAGATACGCAGTATTTT
CDR3: CASMGGQGGTDTQYF

size: -
D: -
V: TRBV5-4
J: TRBJ2-7
DNA: TGTGCCAGCAGCTCCACCCCTACCTACGAGCAGTACTTC
CDR3: CASSSTPTYEQYF

size: -
D: -
V: TRBV27
J: TRBJ2-7
DNA: TGTGCCAGCAGTTTAGCCCCAGACTCCTACGAGCAGTACTTC
CDR3: CASSLAPDSYEQYF

size: -
D: -
V: TRBV7-9
J: TRBJ1-1
DNA: TGTGCCAGCAGCCTAAGAACCATGAACACTGAAGCTTTCTTT
CDR3: CASSLRTMNTEAFF

size: -
D: -
V: TRBV6-1
J: TRBJ2-7
DNA: TGTGCCAGCAGTGATCGGGCAGGGGTACCCTACGAGCAGTACTTC
CDR3: CASSDRAGVPYEQYF

size: -
D: -
V: TRBV5-1
J: TRBJ1-2
DNA: TGCGCCAGCAGCTTGGAGCCGGGATTCTTTAACTATGGCTACACCTTC
CDR3: CASSLEPGFFNYGYTF

size: few
D: TRBD1
V: TRBV5-4
J: TRBJ1-2
DNA: TGTGCCAGCGCTGACAGGGGGTATGGCTACACCTTC
CDR3: CASADRGYGYTF

size: -
D: TRBD2
V: TRBV4-3
J: TRBJ2-1
DNA: TGCGCCAGCAGCCAAAATCTAGCGGGGAACCAGTTCTTC
CDR3: CASSQNLAGNQFF

size: once
D: TRBD1
V: TRBV27
J: TRBJ1-2
DNA: TGTGCCAGCAGTTTAGGACAGGGGGCTTACTATGGCTACACCTTC
CDR3: CASSLGQGAYYGYTF

size: -
D: -
V: TRBV27
J: TRBJ2-1
DNA: TGTGCCAGCACTACGTACAGGGAAGGTAACAATGAGCAGTTCTTC
CDR3: CASTTYREGNNEQFF

size: -
D: TRBD1
V: TRBV30
J: TRBJ1-2
DNA: TGTGCCTGGAGTGTCAATACAGGGGGGCCTACTAACTATGGCTACACCTTC
CDR3: CAWSVNTGGPTNYGYTF

size: -
D: TRBD1
V: TRBV4-1
J: TRBJ1-5
DNA: TGCGCCAGCAGCCAAGTGCCCGGGACAGGGGTTCAGCCCCAGCATTTT
CDR3: CASSQVPGTGVQPQHF

size: -
D: -
V: TRBV6-5
J: TRBJ2-7
DNA: TGTGCCAGCAGTCAGACAGGTTCCTACGAGCAGTACTTC
CDR3: CASSQTGSYEQYF

size: -
D: TRBD1
V: TRBV15
J: TRBJ2-4
DNA: TGTGCCACCAGCAGAGAACAGGGGTCAAACATTCAGTACTTC
CDR3: CATSREQGSNIQYF

size: -
D: -
V: TRBV4-1
J: TRBJ1-3
DNA: TGCGCCAGCAGCCATCCATACAACTCTGGAAACACCATATATTTT
CDR3: CASSHPYNSGNTIYF

size: few
D: TRBD1
V: TRBV6-5
J: TRBJ2-7
DNA: TGTGCCAGCAGTTACCCGGGACAGGGAGCCCACGAGCAGTACTTC
CDR3: CASSYPGQGAHEQYF

size: -
D: -
V: TRBV20-1
J: TRBJ2-5
DNA: TGCAGTGCTCTTCAGGAGACCCAGTACTTC
CDR3: CSALQETQYF

size: -
D: -
V: TRBV7-9
J: TRBJ1-1
DNA: TGTGCCAGCAGCTTACAACAGAACACTGAAGCTTTCTTT
CDR3: CASSLQQNTEAFF

size: few
D: -
V: TRBV4-2
J: TRBJ1-2
DNA: TGTGCCAGCAGCCATGAACCTGACACCTATGGCTACACCTTC
CDR3: CASSHEPDTYGYTF

size: -
D: -
V: TRBV28
J: TRBJ2-7
DNA: TGTGCCAGCAGACGTATTTCCCGGACACCGTACGAGCAGTACTTC
CDR3: CASRRISRTPYEQYF

size: -
D: TRBD1
V: TRBV12-5
J: TRBJ2-1
DNA: TGTGCTAGTGATCGACCCAGGGGGCTCAATGAGCAGTTCTTC
CDR3: CASDRPRGLNEQFF

size: -
D: -
V: TRBV4-1
J: TRBJ2-7
DNA: TGCGCCAGCAGCCAAACAGAGATACAAACCTACGAGCAGTACTTC
CDR3: CASSQTEIQTYEQYF